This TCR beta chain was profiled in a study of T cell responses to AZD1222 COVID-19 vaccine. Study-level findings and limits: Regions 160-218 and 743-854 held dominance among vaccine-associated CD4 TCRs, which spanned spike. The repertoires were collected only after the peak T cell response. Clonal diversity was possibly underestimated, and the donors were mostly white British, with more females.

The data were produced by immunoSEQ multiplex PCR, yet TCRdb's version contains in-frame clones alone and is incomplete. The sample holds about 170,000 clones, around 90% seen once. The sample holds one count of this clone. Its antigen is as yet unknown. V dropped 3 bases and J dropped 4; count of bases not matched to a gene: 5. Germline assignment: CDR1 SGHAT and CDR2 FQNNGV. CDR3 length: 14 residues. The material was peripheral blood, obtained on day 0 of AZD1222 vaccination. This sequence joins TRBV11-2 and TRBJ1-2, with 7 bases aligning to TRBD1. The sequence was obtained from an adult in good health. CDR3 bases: TGTGCCAGCAGCTTCACAGGGGAAGGCTATGGCTACACCTTC. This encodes CASSFTGEGYGYTF.